Presented here are 8 T cell receptor beta chains from one specimen sequenced in a study of blood T cell repertoires in COVID-19. The repertoire was sequenced with immunoSEQ multiplex PCR; TCRdb's copy has only in-frame clones and lacks some. The sample contains roughly 200,000 clones, about 90% of which appear only once. The sequenced sample consisted of peripheral blood. Receptors originate from a man between 18 and 29 years old with active or convalescent COVID-19.

The rearrangement uses TRBV18 and TRBJ2-4, with 7 bases fitting TRBD1. The germline V gene encodes CDR1 KGHSH and CDR2 LQKENI. CDR3 size: 17 residues. Trimming took 1 base from V and 9 from J; bases not matched to a gene: 15. The CDR3 region is CASSPRMSGTAEAIQYF. The CDR3 DNA is TGTGCCAGCTCACCACGTATGTCCGGGACAGCGGAAGCCATTCAGTACTTC.

The gene calls are TRBV28 and TRBJ1-6; 7 bases are shared with TRBD1. The germline gives CDR1 MDHEN, CDR2 SYDVKM. V was clipped by 5 bases and J by 7 bases; unmatched bases: 5. This CDR3 spans 14 amino acids. The CDR3 sequence is CASSDRVNNSPLHF. The CDR3 DNA reads TGTGCCAGCAGTGACAGGGTTAACAATTCACCCCTCCACTTT.

The V and J genes are TRBV2 and TRBJ1-1, with 7 bases matching TRBD1. This CDR3 contains 16 residues. Germline V gives CDR1 SNHLY, CDR2 FYNNEI. The V segment lost 6 bases and the J segment 0 bases; nucleotides outside the gene matches: 10. The CDR3 is CASRVSQGEVNTEAFF. CDR3 coding DNA: TGTGCCAGCAGAGTCTCCCAGGGGGAGGTGAACACTGAAGCTTTCTTT.

This clone has only one observation. The chain carries TRBV5-4 and TRBJ2-1, with 10 bases fitting TRBD2. The CDR3 consists of 19 residues. Germline CDR1 is SGHNT and CDR2 is YYREEE (reference sequence). V trimming: 5 bases; J trimming: 0 bases; junction bases outside the gene matches: 14. For the CDR3, the DNA is TGTGCCAGCAGTCGTAGCGGGGGGCTACCCTCTAGCTCCTACAATGAGCAGTTCTTC. Translated, it gives CASSRSGGLPSSSYNEQFF.

This sequence joins TRBV7-6 and TRBJ2-3; D might be TRBD2 (6 bases). The germline V gene has CDR1 SGHVS and CDR2 FNYEAQ. The CDR3 is 16 residues long. Trimming left V 4 bases short and J 3 bases short, with 17 bases between. The CDR3 region has the DNA TGTGCCAGCAGCTCCGAGAACTGGGGAGGAACAGATACGCAGTATTTT. Protein product: CASSSENWGGTDTQYF.

A single count supports this clone. The rearrangement uses TRBV28 and TRBJ1-1, with D possibly being TRBD1 (6 bases). This CDR3 spans 14 amino acids. From germline, CDR1 is MDHEN and CDR2 SYDVKM. V dropped 6 bases and J dropped 5 bases, with 16 bases sitting between them. The CDR3 bases are TGTGCCAGCAGCTCGAACGGGGGGCGTACTGAAGCTTTCTTT. Translating it yields CASSSNGGRTEAFF.

The chain has TRBV7-9 and TRBJ2-2, with D uncertain. CDR1 is SEHNR, CDR2 FQNEAQ, per germline (reference sequence). V lost 4 bases, J lost 7 bases, and 10 bases lay in between. CDR3 size: 13 residues. As DNA, the CDR3 is TGTGCCAGCAGCTCCGCTGGCAGCGGGGAGCTGTTTTTT. Protein: CASSSAGSGELFF.

This rearrangement joins TRBV27 to TRBJ2-7; tentatively, D is TRBD2 (5 bases). Germline-derived CDR1 and CDR2 are MNHEY and SMNVEV (reference sequence). V lost 5 bases and J 3 bases, leaving 23 bases between the germline ends. This CDR3 region has 17 residues. In DNA form, the CDR3 reads TGTGCCAGCAGTCCCCTAGGGAGTGGGTTTTTTAACTACGAGCAGTACTTC. As protein: CASSPLGSGFFNYEQYF.